The 11 T cell receptor beta chains reported below all come from one sample, sequenced in a study of T-cell reconstitution after alpha-beta-depleted transplantation in children (dated by TCRdb to about 2016). The library relied on PCR. Data came from an Illumina HiSeq 2500. TCR library preparation used molecular barcoding, with unique molecular identifiers applied to normalize quantification of the TCRbeta repertoire. The public reads were quality trimmed at Q25 with fastp and then assembled into clones with MiXCR by TCRdb, keeping productive beta chains. Entries that share a CDR3 protein sequence are merged under the most common genes and DNA. Across this sample there are more than 200,000 distinct CDR3 sequences, with more than 20% seen only once. The ten most abundant clones make up 4% to 6% of the sample. Reading the label with the study, this specimen's treatment or condition is: allogeneic hematopoietic cell transplantation with graft depleted of TCRalphabeta T cells and CD19 B cells.

The starting material was PBMCs, mostly from graft donor cells, obtained 360 days after TCRalphabeta/CD19-depleted stem cell transplant. Receptors originate from a female patient between 2 and 15 years old who had a stem cell transplant for congenital amegakaryocytic thrombocytopenia, so the T cells may come from the graft donor.

V gene TRBV20-1 combines with J gene TRBJ2-3, with TRBD2 matching over 12 bases. The V gene end was trimmed by 3 bases and the J gene end by 0 bases; junction bases not matched to a gene: 10. This CDR3 region has 18 residues. Germline V gives CDR1 DFQATT, CDR2 SNEGSKA (reference sequence). Here the CDR3 reads CSASVTSGGPQSTDTQYF. The CDR3 DNA is TGCAGTGCTAGCGTTACTAGCGGGGGGCCCCAAAGCACAGATACGCAGTATTTT.

V is TRBV19 and J is TRBJ1-5, with no clear D. V was cut by 1 base and J by 1 base, with 14 bases left in between. CDR1 LNHDA and CDR2 SQIVND come from the germline V gene (reference sequence). CDR3 length: 17 residues. CDR3 nucleotides: TGTGCCAGTAGTATAGGAGGTAAAGGGCTGAGCAATCAGCCCCAGCATTTT. Amino acid sequence: CASSIGGKGLSNQPQHF.

The chain carries TRBV4-2 and TRBJ2-3; D unclear. This CDR3 contains 15 residues. CDR1 is LGHNA, CDR2 YNFKEQ, per germline. Trimming took off 1 base at V and 6 bases at J, with 14 bases between the two ends. This chain's CDR3 is CASSQASLGFDTQYF. As DNA, the CDR3 is TGTGCCAGCAGCCAAGCCAGTTTAGGGTTCGATACGCAGTATTTT.

The chain couples TRBV27 to TRBJ2-7, with D possibly matching TRBD1 (6 bases). The length of the CDR3 is 15 residues. Germline V gene data show CDR1 as MNHEY and CDR2 as SMNVEV (reference sequence). Trimming took 0 bases from V and 3 from J, leaving 12 bases between them. DNA for the CDR3: TGTGCCAGCAGTTTATCGAACAGGGTTGGCTACGAGCAGTACTTC. Translation: CASSLSNRVGYEQYF.

V gene TRBV5-4 combines with J gene TRBJ2-7; a possible D gene is TRBD2 (6 bases). V was clipped by 4 bases and J by 6 bases, with 20 bases between them. Germline CDR1 SGHNT, CDR2 YYREEE (reference sequence). CDR3 length: 15 residues. CDR3 region: CASSQVTGGMGEQYF. In nucleotides, the CDR3 is TGTGCCAGCAGCCAAGTAACCGGGGGAATGGGCGAGCAGTACTTC.

The J gene is TRBJ2-7, the V gene TRBV7-8; D unclear. Per germline, CDR1 SGHVS and CDR2 FQNEAQ. This CDR3 contains 13 residues. V lost 4 bases and J 3 bases, leaving 10 bases between the germline ends. CDR3 nucleotide sequence: TGTGCCAGCAGCTACGATCCGGGCTACGAGCAGTACTTC. Protein: CASSYDPGYEQYF. Full variable domain (rest looked up from reference TRBV7-8 and TRBJ2-7): GAGVSQSPRYKVAKRGQDVALRCDPISGHVSLFWYQQALGQGPEFLTYFQNEAQLDKSGLPSDRFFAERPEGSVSTLKIQRTQQEDSAVYLCASSYDPGYEQYFGPGTRLTVT.

The chain carries TRBV20-1 and TRBJ1-2; D uncertain. This CDR3 has 13 residues. V was clipped by 1 base and J by 5 bases, with 11 bases between them. CDR1 is DFQATT and CDR2 is SNEGSKA in the germline V gene (reference sequence). The CDR3 protein is CSARAPVQYGYTF. The CDR3 DNA sequence: TGCAGTGCTAGAGCGCCGGTTCAATATGGCTACACCTTC.

This clonotype showed up just a few times. This sequence joins TRBV18 and TRBJ2-1; D gene uncertain. Trimming left V 2 bases short and J 0 bases short, with 17 bases between. Germline loops: CDR1 KGHSH, CDR2 LQKENI. The CDR3 runs 18 residues. CDR3 sequence reads: CASSPVQRETTSYNEQFF. DNA of the CDR3: TGTGCCAGCTCACCAGTGCAGCGCGAAACCACCTCCTACAATGAGCAGTTCTTC.

This clonotype showed up many times. This chain joins TRBV7-2 and TRBJ1-1; D is unclear. V gave up 3 bases and J gave up 0 bases, with 5 bases separating them. CDR1 and CDR2 from the germline V gene are SGHTA and FQGNSA. The CDR3 loop spans 13 amino acids. The CDR3 spells CASSFTVNTEAFF. The CDR3 nucleotides are TGTGCCAGCAGCTTTACAGTGAACACTGAAGCTTTCTTT.

The chain combines TRBV6-1 with TRBJ1-4; no reliable D call. Germline-derived CDR1 and CDR2 are MNHNS and SASEGT. The CDR3 contains 14 residues. The V and J ends lost 10 bases and 5 bases respectively, with 17 bases between them. This chain's CDR3 is CATAVRTPNEKLFF. CDR3 nucleotide sequence: TGTGCCACCGCCGTCAGGACCCCAAATGAAAAACTGTTTTTT.

V gene TRBV24-1 combines with J gene TRBJ2-7; 10 bases line up with TRBD1. Germline CDR1 KGHDR, CDR2 SFDVKD. There are 15 residues in the CDR3. J lost 3 bases, V lost 4 bases, and 5 bases had no gene match. CDR3 sequence (DNA): TGTGCCACCAGTGACCCCCGGACAGGGGGCTACGAGCAGTACTTC. Translation: CATSDPRTGGYEQYF.